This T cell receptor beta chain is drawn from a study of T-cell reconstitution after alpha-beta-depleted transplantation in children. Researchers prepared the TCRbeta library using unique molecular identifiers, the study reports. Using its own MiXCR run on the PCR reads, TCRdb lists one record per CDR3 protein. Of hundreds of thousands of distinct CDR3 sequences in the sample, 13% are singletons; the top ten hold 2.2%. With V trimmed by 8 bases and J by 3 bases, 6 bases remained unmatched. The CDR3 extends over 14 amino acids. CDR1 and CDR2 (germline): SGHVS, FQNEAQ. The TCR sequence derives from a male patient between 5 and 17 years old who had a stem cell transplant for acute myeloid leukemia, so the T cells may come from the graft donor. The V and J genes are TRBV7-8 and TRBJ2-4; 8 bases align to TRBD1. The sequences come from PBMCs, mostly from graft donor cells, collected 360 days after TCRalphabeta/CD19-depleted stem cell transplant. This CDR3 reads CASSQGQVKNIQYF. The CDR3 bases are TGTGCCAGCTCTCAGGGACAGGTCAAAAACATTCAGTACTTC.